The next 20 T cell receptor beta chains were all read from a single sample in a study of cytomegalovirus exposure and HLA in healthy donors. 13 Jbeta primers and 60 Vbeta primers were used for the PCR. Produced via immunoSEQ multiplex PCR; TCRdb's table is partial and in-frame only. Of approximately 150,000 clones listed, 65% to 80% are singletons. Sequencing input: PBMCs. The receptors originated from a woman aged 40 to 50 in good health and CMV-seronegative.

J is TRBJ1-1 and V is TRBV19; maybe TRBD1 (5 bases). With 5 bases removed from V and 0 bases from J, the gap between germline ends came to 13 bases. Germline CDR1 reads LNHDA; CDR2 reads SQIVND (reference sequence). This CDR3 spans 15 amino acids. CDR3 sequence: CASSGQAIMNTEAFF. The DNA for the CDR3 is TGTGCCAGTAGTGGACAAGCGATCATGAACACTGAAGCTTTCTTT.

The V and J genes are TRBV18 and TRBJ1-4; D might be TRBD1 (6 bases). V lost 4 bases and J 3 bases, leaving 12 bases between the germline ends. The germline V gene has CDR1 KGHSH and CDR2 LQKENI. This CDR3 comprises 15 residues. CDR3 sequence (DNA): TGTGCCAGCTCACACCCGGGACAAGCTAATGAAAAACTGTTTTTT. Its protein is CASSHPGQANEKLFF. Full variable domain (missing parts from reference TRBV18 and TRBJ1-4): NAGVMQNPRHLVRRRGQEARLRCSPMKGHSHVYWYRQLPEEGLKFMVYLQKENIIDESGMPKERFSAEFPKEGPSILRIQQVVRGDSAAYFCASSHPGQANEKLFFGSGTQLSVL.

The rearrangement uses TRBV6-1 and TRBJ2-7; 7 bases fit TRBD1. Germline values: CDR1 MNHNS, CDR2 SASEGT. The ends lost 1 base at V and 3 bases at J; junction bases unmatched: 3. The CDR3 has 14 residues. CDR3 sequence reads: CASSEGTGIYEQYF. Here the CDR3 DNA reads TGTGCCAGCAGTGAAGGGACAGGAATCTACGAGCAGTACTTC.

This rearrangement joins TRBV10-2 to TRBJ1-5, with D uncertain. CDR1 is WSHSY and CDR2 is SAAADI in the germline V gene. Deletions cut 0 bases from V and 7 bases from J, with 13 bases between. The CDR3 loop spans 15 amino acids. DNA for the CDR3: TGCGCCAGCAGTGAGTCGATCGCGGGCGGGCAGCCCCAGCATTTT. Its translation: CASSESIAGGQPQHF.

V is TRBV18 and J is TRBJ2-3; 11 nucleotides line up with TRBD1. The CDR3 loop spans 19 amino acids. Germline V gene sequence: CDR1 KGHSH, CDR2 LQKENI. Trimming removed 3 bases from V and 0 bases from J; junction bases left unmatched: 11. The CDR3 DNA reads TGTGCCAGCTCACCGGAGGCTTGGACAGGGGGCTTTAGCACAGATACGCAGTATTTT. It encodes CASSPEAWTGGFSTDTQYF.

This clone was seen only a few times. V gene TRBV15 combines with J gene TRBJ1-5; the D gene is possibly TRBD1 (6 bases). Germline V gives CDR1 LNHNV, CDR2 YYDKDF (reference sequence). The CDR3 sequence is 14 residues long. Deletions cut 0 bases from V and 9 bases from J, with 12 bases between. The CDR3 coding sequence is TGTGCCACCAGCAGAGATTCTAGGGGGGGGCCCCAGCATTTT. This encodes CATSRDSRGGPQHF.

The rearrangement links TRBV5-1 to TRBJ2-3; 9 bases fit TRBD2. CDR3 length: 14 amino acids. The germline V gene encodes CDR1 SGHRS and CDR2 YFSETQ. J was trimmed by 6 bases and V by 3 bases; bases with no gene match: 5. Here the CDR3 reads CASSSGTSWDTQYF. CDR3 DNA sequence: TGCGCCAGCAGCTCCGGGACTAGCTGGGATACGCAGTATTTT.

This sequence joins TRBV5-1 and TRBJ1-2, with 7 positions matching TRBD1. Germline CDR1 SGHRS, CDR2 YFSETQ. V shed 0 bases and J 6 bases; nucleotides not matched to a gene: 11. There are 16 residues in the CDR3. The CDR3 loop is CASSLGTGARGNGYTF. CDR3 bases: TGCGCCAGCAGCTTGGGGACAGGTGCCAGGGGGAATGGCTACACCTTC.

The rearrangement uses TRBV28 and TRBJ2-7; 7 bases align to TRBD2. V lost 6 bases and J lost 5; bases outside the gene matches: 10. The CDR3 is 14 amino acids. Germline CDR1 reads MDHEN; CDR2 reads SYDVKM. The CDR3 reads CASRPGRLADEQYF. CDR3 in DNA: TGTGCCAGCAGACCCGGACGGCTAGCGGACGAGCAGTACTTC.

This chain joins TRBV19 and TRBJ1-1, with TRBD1 matching over 9 bases. Germline assignment: CDR1 LNHDA and CDR2 SQIVND (reference sequence). V shed 8 bases, J shed 4 bases, and the junction held 11 bases outside the gene matches. This CDR3 contains 15 residues. In DNA form, the CDR3 reads TGTGCCAGTGATACAGGGGGCGCAGGTCGCACTGAAGCTTTCTTT. Its protein product is CASDTGGAGRTEAFF.

The CDR3: CASRSTGRRTGELFF. The CDR3 DNA reads as TGTGCCAGCAGGTCGACAGGGCGCCGCACCGGGGAGCTGTTTTTT. The rearrangement uses TRBV6-5 and TRBJ2-2, with 7 positions matching TRBD1. V gave up 6 bases and J gave up 4 bases; unmatched junction bases: 8. The CDR3 is made up of 15 amino acids. The germline CDR1 and CDR2 sequences are MNHEY and SVGAGI.

This clone was detected a few times. The rearrangement uses TRBV30 and TRBJ2-7, with 10 bases aligning to TRBD2. The length of the CDR3 is 17 residues. After removal of 4 bases from V and 3 bases from J, the junction contained 15 bases not matched to a gene. Germline-derived CDR1 and CDR2 are GTSNPN and SVGIG (reference sequence). This chain's CDR3 is CAWTLGGAGGLRYEQYF. CDR3 coding DNA: TGTGCCTGGACCTTAGGGGGAGCGGGAGGGTTGCGCTACGAGCAGTACTTC.

The rearrangement links TRBV7-8 to TRBJ1-2; 11 bases line up with TRBD1. With 3 bases clipped from V and 2 bases from J, the junction kept 2 bases outside the gene matches. This CDR3 has 15 amino acids. The germline V gene has CDR1 SGHVS and CDR2 FQNEAQ. CDR3 region: CASSFGQGANYGYTF. In DNA, the CDR3 is TGTGCCAGCAGCTTCGGACAGGGGGCCAACTATGGCTACACCTTC.

V and J are TRBV6-5 and TRBJ2-3, with TRBD1 identical over 10 bases. Unmatched junction bases numbered 2, after V lost 2 bases and J lost 3 bases. The CDR3 spans 15 residues. Germline CDR1 and CDR2: MNHEY and SVGAGI. The CDR3 spells CASSYRTGGTDTQYF. CDR3 bases: TGTGCCAGCAGTTACCGGACAGGGGGTACAGATACGCAGTATTTT.

The table lists this clone with a count of one. The chain joins TRBV10-1 to TRBJ2-1; possible D gene TRBD2, 6 bases. Trimming pared 9 bases from V and 14 bases from J, leaving 20 bases between. The CDR3 loop spans 12 amino acids. CDR1 and CDR2 (germline): WNHNN, SYGVQD (reference sequence). The CDR3 sequence: CASSSGTPYEFF. Here the CDR3 DNA reads TGCGCCAGTTCCTCCGGGACTCCCTATGAGTTCTTC.

This clone was seen many times. The V and J genes are TRBV6-1 and TRBJ1-1; D not resolved. Germline V gives CDR1 MNHNS, CDR2 SASEGT. This CDR3 has 13 residues. Between the trimmed V and J ends, which lost 4 bases and 1 base, there was a span of 7 bases. The CDR3 coding sequence is TGTGCCAGCAGTGGACGGGAGAACACTGAAGCTTTCTTT. Translation: CASSGRENTEAFF.

The chain links TRBV10-1 to TRBJ2-1; D is undetermined. The CDR3 sequence is 13 residues long. The V end was cut by 7 bases, the J end by 7 bases, with 14 bases between. The germline V gene has CDR1 WNHNN and CDR2 SYGVQD (reference sequence). The CDR3 bases are TGCGCCAGCACGCCAAGCCTAGTGAATGAGCAGTTCTTC. It codes for CASTPSLVNEQFF.

This chain links TRBV4-1 with TRBJ2-5; TRBD2 matches 9 bases. Germline CDR1 is MGHRA and CDR2 is YSYEKL. The CDR3 extends over 14 amino acids. The junction had 6 bases not matched to a gene; V was cut back by 5 bases and J by 5 bases. CDR3 protein: CASSLGSGGETQYF. CDR3 nucleotide sequence: TGCGCCAGCAGCTTGGGCAGCGGGGGGGAGACCCAGTACTTC.

The chain links TRBV19 to TRBJ1-2, with TRBD1 matching 11 bases. CDR1 and CDR2 from the germline V gene are LNHDA and SQIVND (reference sequence). CDR3 size: 14 residues. The trim removed 4 bases at V and 8 bases at J, leaving 6 bases unmatched. The CDR3 sequence is CASSTDRGRVGYTF. The CDR3 bases are TGTGCCAGTAGTACGGACAGGGGGCGCGTCGGCTACACCTTC.

This clone occurred a few times. The chain carries TRBV5-6 and TRBJ2-2, with D uncertain. Looked up from germline, CDR1 is SGHDT and CDR2 is YYEEEE. This CDR3 region has 13 residues. Trimming took off 3 bases at V and 7 bases at J, with 10 bases between the two ends. The CDR3: CASSYGFIGELFF. The CDR3 nucleotides read TGTGCCAGCAGCTACGGGTTTATCGGGGAGCTGTTTTTT.